The 15 T cell receptor beta chains reported below all come from one sample, sequenced in a study of T-cell reconstitution after alpha-beta-depleted transplantation in children. This sample's TCRbeta library carried unique molecular identifier barcodes. Each CDR3 protein gets one entry after TCRdb re-called the PCR reads with MiXCR. The repertoire consists of approximately 980,000 distinct CDR3 sequences, with 25% to 35% occurring once and the leading ten covering about 28%. Here the sequenced sample was PBMCs, mostly from graft donor cells, taken 360 days after TCRalphabeta/CD19-depleted stem cell transplant. The receptors originated from a boy under two years old who had a stem cell transplant for SCID, so the T cells may come from the graft donor.

The V and J genes are TRBV5-1 and TRBJ2-7; tentatively, D is TRBD1 or TRBD2 (5 bases each). Germline CDR1 reads SGHRS; CDR2 reads YFSETQ. The V gene lost 0 bases and the J gene lost 2 bases, with 18 bases spanning the gap. CDR3 size: 17 residues. In DNA, the CDR3 is TGCGCCAGCAGCTTGGAAAAAAGTGGGGGTGAAACCTACGAGCAGTACTTC. This gives the protein CASSLEKSGGETYEQYF.

V and J are TRBV6-4 and TRBJ2-4; the match to TRBD1 covers 12 bases. Germline CDR1 MRHNA, CDR2 SNTAGT. The length of the CDR3 is 17 residues. The J segment lost 11 bases and the V segment lost 3 bases, leaving 14 bases of the junction unmatched. This chain's CDR3 is CASSEKPPGTGGVVQYF. CDR3 DNA sequence: TGTGCCAGCAGTGAGAAACCCCCCGGGACAGGGGGCGTCGTTCAGTACTTC.

This clonotype was counted between two and nine times. The rearrangement links TRBV15 to TRBJ1-2; 12 bases line up with TRBD1. The CDR3 consists of 14 residues. V shed 5 bases, J shed 5 bases, and the junction held 3 bases outside the gene matches. In germline, CDR1 is LNHNV, CDR2 YYDKDF (reference sequence). The CDR3 spells CATSGTGGGYGYTF. The CDR3 DNA sequence: TGTGCCACCAGCGGGACAGGGGGCGGGTATGGCTACACCTTC.

The sample holds a few counts of this clonotype. The J gene is TRBJ2-3, the V gene TRBV6-2 or TRBV6-3; the match to TRBD2 covers 9 bases. The CDR3 is made up of 15 amino acids. V lost 4 bases, J lost 6 bases, and 8 bases stayed unmatched. CDR1 and CDR2 (germline): MNHEY, SVGEGT. The CDR3 loop is CASSSTGTSRDTQYF. The CDR3 coding sequence is TGTGCCAGCAGTTCAACCGGGACTAGCCGGGATACGCAGTATTTT.

V is TRBV5-1 and J is TRBJ2-7; D ambiguous. The germline gives CDR1 SGHRS, CDR2 YFSETQ. V was clipped by 0 bases and J by 6 bases, with 13 bases between them. The CDR3 loop spans 14 amino acids. The CDR3 sequence: CASSLDPASSEQYF. The CDR3 bases are TGCGCCAGCAGCTTGGACCCTGCTTCGAGCGAGCAGTACTTC.

This chain connects TRBV10-3 to TRBJ2-3; a possible D gene is TRBD1 (6 bases). This CDR3 comprises 16 residues. Germline V gene data show CDR1 as ENHRY and CDR2 as SYGVKD. Trimming removed 2 bases at V and 1 base at J, with 13 bases between. The CDR3 here is CAISEVTGHGTDTQYF. In DNA, the CDR3 is TGTGCCATCAGTGAGGTCACGGGACACGGCACAGATACGCAGTATTTT.

This clonotype was observed a few times. CDR3 residues: CAISLTGPKGDEQYF. CDR3 nucleotide sequence: TGTGCCATCAGTCTTACAGGTCCCAAGGGCGACGAGCAGTACTTC. This chain joins TRBV10-3 and TRBJ2-7; TRBD1 might be the D (5 bases). This CDR3 spans 15 amino acids. Trimming left V 5 bases short and J 5 bases short, with 19 bases between. The germline V gene encodes CDR1 ENHRY and CDR2 SYGVKD.

This clonotype was observed at least ten times. The chain recombines TRBV3-1 with TRBJ2-1; 13 nucleotides line up with TRBD2. Germline V gives CDR1 LGHDT, CDR2 YNNKEL (reference sequence). The V and J ends lost 3 bases and 4 bases, in that order; junction bases with no gene match: 3. The CDR3 loop spans 16 amino acids. The CDR3 DNA reads TGTGCCAGCAGCCAGGTACTAGCGGGGGGGTACAATGAGCAGTTCTTC. It specifies CASSQVLAGGYNEQFF.

The rearrangement links TRBV7-2 to TRBJ2-3, with TRBD2 matching 9 bases. The CDR3 extends over 14 amino acids. V trimming: 5 bases; J trimming: 6 bases; junction bases outside the gene matches: 6. Germline values: CDR1 SGHTA, CDR2 FQGNSA. CDR3 sequence reads: CASSPGTSRDTQYF. The CDR3 DNA reads as TGTGCCAGCAGCCCCGGGACTAGCAGGGATACGCAGTATTTT.

The rearrangement links TRBV28 to TRBJ1-4, with 7 bases that match TRBD1. V was pared by 6 bases and J by 0 bases, with 4 bases of the junction left unmatched. Germline CDR1 MDHEN, CDR2 SYDVKM. This CDR3 is built from 15 residues. CDR3 amino acids: CASSYQGATNEKLFF. DNA for the CDR3: TGTGCCAGCAGCTATCAGGGGGCAACTAATGAAAAACTGTTTTTT.

This clonotype was found a few times. The chain joins TRBV4-2 to TRBJ1-4; TRBD1 matches at 10 bases. CDR3 length: 19 amino acids. The junction had 20 bases not matched to a gene; V was cut back by 7 bases and J by 6 bases. The germline V gene has CDR1 LGHNA and CDR2 YNFKEQ. CDR3 in amino acids: CASNPGQGRRSVIDEKLFF. Here the CDR3 DNA reads TGTGCCAGCAACCCGGGACAGGGGCGTCGCTCGGTGATCGATGAAAAACTGTTTTTT.

The chain uses TRBV29-1 and TRBJ1-1; D is perhaps TRBD1 (5 bases). The CDR3 sequence is 15 residues long. Germline V gene sequence: CDR1 SQVTM, CDR2 ANQGSEA. Trimming took off 3 bases at V and 6 bases at J, with 20 bases between the two ends. The CDR3: CSVDGEPGGRAEAFF. Written as DNA, the CDR3 is TGCAGCGTTGATGGGGAACCGGGGGGTCGGGCTGAAGCTTTCTTT.

This clonotype was seen more than once but under ten times. The J gene is TRBJ1-1, the V gene TRBV29-1, with D perhaps TRBD1 (6 bases). V lost 5 bases, J lost 2 bases, and 21 bases lay in between. The CDR3 has 16 residues. In germline, CDR1 is SQVTM, CDR2 ANQGSEA. The CDR3 region is CSVKIGRGQINTEAFF. The DNA for the CDR3 is TGCAGCGTTAAAATCGGCCGAGGACAGATTAACACTGAAGCTTTCTTT.

This clonotype was detected only a few times. The rearrangement uses TRBV7-8 and TRBJ2-1; 7 bases are shared with TRBD2. In germline, CDR1 is SGHVS, CDR2 FQNEAQ. Trimming at V came to 4 bases and at J to 4 bases, leaving 7 bases not matched to a gene. The CDR3 has 15 amino acids. CDR3 sequence: CASSSRGRVYNEQFF. For the CDR3, the DNA is TGTGCCAGCAGCTCCCGGGGGAGGGTGTACAATGAGCAGTTCTTC.

The chain recombines TRBV27 with TRBJ1-1; possible D gene TRBD1, 6 bases. The germline gives CDR1 MNHEY, CDR2 SMNVEV (reference sequence). Trimming took 9 bases from V and 0 from J, leaving 17 bases between them. The CDR3 contains 15 residues. Written as DNA, the CDR3 is TGTGCCAGGGACCCGGACAGACTCATGAACACTGAAGCTTTCTTT. Translating gives CARDPDRLMNTEAFF.